The entry that follows covers one T cell receptor beta chain sequence. What it recognizes is unknown. The data were produced by immunoSEQ multiplex PCR, yet TCRdb's version contains in-frame clones alone and is incomplete. The sample carries around 79,000 clones, about 78% recorded once. Germline V CDR1 and CDR2: MNHEY, SVGAGI. V lost 5 bases and J 8 bases, leaving 15 bases between the germline ends. The CDR3 spans 13 residues. Before any sequencing was done, the ViraFEST assay used viral peptide pools to expand antigen-specific CD4+ T cells. Following culture for roughly 10 days, CD4+ T cells were isolated. None of the vaccinated had previously contracted SARS-CoV-2, and their nucleocapsid antibodies tested negative. Peptides at roughly 10 ug/ml and IL-2 at 9 to 10 IU/ml were added to a few million PBMC per well. This sample was taken from a study of vaccination effects on CD4 cells after COVID-19.

This chain links TRBV6-5 with TRBJ1-2, with D perhaps TRBD1 (6 bases). The sample here was CD4+ T cells from PBMCs cultured with SARS-CoV-2 spike peptides, taken before COVID-19 vaccination. This clonotype originated in a human donor who received a COVID-19 vaccine. CDR3 nucleotide sequence: TGTGCCAGCAGTCCAAAAAAGGGGGGGGGCTACACCTTC. Its protein is CASSPKKGGGYTF.